This T cell receptor beta chain comes out of a study of T cells in Graves' hyperthyroidism and ophthalmopathy. Regions amplified from RNA transcripts were the TCR beta CDR3 regions. HTBI primers were used for first-round RT-PCR of the TCR CDR3. TCRdb redid the calling of the multiplex PCR reads with MiXCR, one entry per CDR3 protein. The sample shows more than 550,000 distinct CDR3 sequences, about 45% of them seen only once. Findings of the study overall: Model output signaled ophthalmopathy a median roughly six months ahead of onset. Appearing also in blood were most of the thyroid clonotypes expanded above 0.001. Ophthalmopathy and stable hyperthyroidism were told apart by a 13 V-J model.

There are 13 residues in the CDR3. V was clipped by 10 bases and J by 11 bases, with 23 bases between them. The germline V gene has CDR1 SNHLY and CDR2 FYNNEI. Regarding this clonotype: What it binds is not known.

Diagnosis rested on symptoms, serum thyroxine and TRAb, thyroid ultrasound, and orbital computed tomography. The gene calls are TRBV2 and TRBJ1-1; possibly TRBD1 for D (5 bases). The receptor comes from an adult man with Graves' disease, either hyperthyroidism or ophthalmopathy (not recorded which). The sequenced sample was peripheral blood or thyroid tissue (not recorded which). CDR3 region: CANIQDGGRRAFF. CDR3 nucleotides: TGTGCCAACATACAAGACGGGGGTCGTCGGGCTTTCTTT. Full variable domain (outside the CDR3, taken from reference TRBV2 and TRBJ1-1): EPEVTQTPSHQVTQMGQEVILRCVPISNHLYFYWYRQILGQKVEFLVSFYNNEISEKSEIFDDQFSVERPDGSNFTLKIRSTKLEDSAMYFCANIQDGGRRAFFGQGTRLTVV.